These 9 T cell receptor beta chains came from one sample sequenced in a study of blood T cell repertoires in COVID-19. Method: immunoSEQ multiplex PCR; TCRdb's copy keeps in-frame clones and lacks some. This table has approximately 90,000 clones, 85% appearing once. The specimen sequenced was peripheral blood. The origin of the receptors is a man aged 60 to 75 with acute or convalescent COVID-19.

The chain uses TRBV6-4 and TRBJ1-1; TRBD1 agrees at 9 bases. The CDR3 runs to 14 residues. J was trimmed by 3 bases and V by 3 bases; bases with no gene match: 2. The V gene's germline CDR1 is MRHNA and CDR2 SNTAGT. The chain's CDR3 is CASSEQGADTEAFF. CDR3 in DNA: TGTGCCAGCAGTGAACAGGGGGCGGACACTGAAGCTTTCTTT.

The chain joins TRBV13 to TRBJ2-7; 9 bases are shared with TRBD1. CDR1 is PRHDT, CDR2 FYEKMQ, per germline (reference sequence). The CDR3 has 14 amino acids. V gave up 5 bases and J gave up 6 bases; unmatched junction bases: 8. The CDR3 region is CASSLRDRVFEQYF. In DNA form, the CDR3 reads TGTGCCAGCAGCCTCAGGGACAGGGTATTCGAGCAGTACTTC.

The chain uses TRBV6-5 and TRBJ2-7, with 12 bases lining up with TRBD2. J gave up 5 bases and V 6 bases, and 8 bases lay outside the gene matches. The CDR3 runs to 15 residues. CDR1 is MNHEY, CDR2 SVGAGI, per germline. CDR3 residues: CASSPTSGRINEQYF. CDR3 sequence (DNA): TGTGCCAGCAGCCCGACTAGCGGGAGAATCAACGAGCAGTACTTC.

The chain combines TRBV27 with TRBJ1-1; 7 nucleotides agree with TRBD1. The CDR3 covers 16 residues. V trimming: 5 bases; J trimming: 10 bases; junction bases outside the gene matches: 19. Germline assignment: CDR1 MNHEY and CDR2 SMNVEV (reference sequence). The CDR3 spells CASSPSVGPTGIGAFF. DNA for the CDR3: TGTGCCAGCAGTCCCTCCGTCGGGCCGACAGGGATAGGAGCTTTCTTT.

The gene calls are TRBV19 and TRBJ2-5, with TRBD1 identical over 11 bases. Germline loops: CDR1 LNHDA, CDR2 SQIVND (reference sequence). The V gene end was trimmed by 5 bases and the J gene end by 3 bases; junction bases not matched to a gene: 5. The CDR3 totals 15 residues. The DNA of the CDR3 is TGTGCCAGTAGTCCCCGGACAGGGGGCGAAGAGACCCAGTACTTC. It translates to CASSPRTGGEETQYF.

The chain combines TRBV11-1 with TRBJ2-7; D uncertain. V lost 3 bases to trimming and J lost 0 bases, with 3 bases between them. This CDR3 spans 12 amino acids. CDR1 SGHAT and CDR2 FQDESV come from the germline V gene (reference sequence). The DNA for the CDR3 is TGTGCCAGCAGCTTCAGCTCCTACGAGCAGTACTTC. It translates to CASSFSSYEQYF.

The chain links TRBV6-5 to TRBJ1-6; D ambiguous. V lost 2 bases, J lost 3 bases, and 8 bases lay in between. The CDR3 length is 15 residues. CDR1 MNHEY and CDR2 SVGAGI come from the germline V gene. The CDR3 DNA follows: TGTGCCAGCAGTTACGAGCCCCGCTATAATTCACCCCTCCACTTT. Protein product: CASSYEPRYNSPLHF.

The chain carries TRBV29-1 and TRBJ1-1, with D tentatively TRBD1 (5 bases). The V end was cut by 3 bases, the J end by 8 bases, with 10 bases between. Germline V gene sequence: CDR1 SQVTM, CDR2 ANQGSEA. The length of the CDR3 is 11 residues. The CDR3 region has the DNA TGCAGCGTTGAGGAGACAGCCGAAGCTTTCTTT. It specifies CSVEETAEAFF. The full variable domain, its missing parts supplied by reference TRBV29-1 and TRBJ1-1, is SAVISQKPSRDICQRGTSLTIQCQVDSQVTMMFWYRQQPGQSLTLIATANQGSEATYESGFVIDKFPISRPNLTFSTLTVSNMSPEDSSIYLCSVEETAEAFFGQGTRLTVV.

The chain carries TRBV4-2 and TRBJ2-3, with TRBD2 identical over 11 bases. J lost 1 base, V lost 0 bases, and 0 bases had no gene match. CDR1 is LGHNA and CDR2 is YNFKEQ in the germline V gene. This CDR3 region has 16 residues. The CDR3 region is CASSQELAGGTDTQYF. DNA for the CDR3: TGTGCCAGCAGCCAAGAACTAGCGGGGGGCACAGATACGCAGTATTTT.